These 7 T cell receptor beta chains came from one sample sequenced in a study of blood T cell repertoires in COVID-19. The method was immunoSEQ multiplex PCR; TCRdb's version includes in-frame clones alone and lacks a portion of them. The data hold about 210,000 clones, with about nine tenths observed a single time. Sequencing was carried out using peripheral blood. The source of these receptors is a man aged 18 to 29 with active or convalescent COVID-19.

As to this clone: Other DNA sequences from this sample encode an identical CDR3 as well. The chain couples TRBV7-3 to TRBJ1-1; TRBD1 might be the D (6 bases). V lost 6 bases, J lost 2 bases, and 10 bases lay in between. Germline CDR1 reads SGHTA; CDR2 reads FQGTGA. The CDR3 sequence is 13 residues long. CDR3 coding DNA: TGTGCCAGCAGTCTGGACAGCAACACTGAAGCTTTCTTT. Its protein is CASSLDSNTEAFF.

The chain has TRBV10-2 and TRBJ1-1; 7 bases match TRBD1. The CDR3 extends over 14 amino acids. J gave up 4 bases and V 7 bases, and 9 bases lay outside the gene matches. Germline values: CDR1 WSHSY, CDR2 SAAADI. Here the CDR3 reads CASNPTGRSTEAFF. The CDR3 coding sequence is TGCGCCAGCAACCCGACAGGGAGAAGCACTGAAGCTTTCTTT.

V gene TRBV29-1 combines with J gene TRBJ2-1; 7 bases agree with TRBD1. Germline V gene sequence: CDR1 SQVTM, CDR2 ANQGSEA. The CDR3 spans 11 residues. V trimming: 6 bases; J trimming: 11 bases; junction bases outside the gene matches: 7. The CDR3 protein is CSVATTGQQFF. The CDR3 region has the DNA TGCAGCGTAGCGACGACAGGGCAGCAGTTCTTC.

This clone was seen a handful of times. This sequence joins TRBV4-1 and TRBJ2-7; the D is unclear. V was trimmed by 0 bases and J by 3 bases, leaving 18 bases between them. CDR1 is MGHRA, CDR2 YSYEKL, per germline. The CDR3 extends over 17 amino acids. The CDR3 loop is CASSQDRFEVRHYEQYF. The DNA for the CDR3 is TGCGCCAGCAGCCAAGATCGGTTCGAGGTTCGGCACTACGAGCAGTACTTC.

The chain recombines TRBV5-1 with TRBJ1-4; 8 bases fit TRBD1. The CDR3 covers 15 residues. The V segment lost 3 bases and the J segment 4 bases; nucleotides outside the gene matches: 5. Germline CDR1 reads SGHRS; CDR2 reads YFSETQ. The CDR3 loop is CASSSDRVDNEKLFF. CDR3 coding DNA: TGCGCCAGCAGCTCGGACAGGGTTGATAATGAAAAACTGTTTTTT. Full variable domain (missing parts from reference TRBV5-1 and TRBJ1-4): KAGVTQTPRYLIKTRGQQVTLSCSPISGHRSVSWYQQTPGQGLQFLFEYFSETQRNKGNFPGRFSGRQFSNSRSEMNVSTLELGDSALYLCASSSDRVDNEKLFFGSGTQLSVL.

The chain uses TRBV15 and TRBJ2-7; 7 bases line up with TRBD2. This CDR3 has 13 amino acids. With V trimmed by 5 bases and J by 4 bases, 5 bases remained unmatched. The germline V gene has CDR1 LNHNV and CDR2 YYDKDF (reference sequence). CDR3 sequence: CATSPGGRYEQYF. The CDR3 bases are TGTGCCACCAGCCCCGGGGGGAGGTACGAGCAGTACTTC.

This chain uses TRBV2 with TRBJ2-5; perhaps TRBD1 as D (5 bases). Trimming removed 5 bases at V and 4 bases at J, with 11 bases between. Germline V lookup: CDR1 SNHLY, CDR2 FYNNEI. CDR3 size: 13 residues. The CDR3: CASSWTSRETQYF. CDR3 sequence (DNA): TGTGCCAGCAGTTGGACAAGCAGAGAGACCCAGTACTTC.